Sequencing of this TCR beta chain was carried out in a study of T cells in Graves' hyperthyroidism and ophthalmopathy. There were TCR beta CDR3 regions amplified from RNA transcripts. First-round RT-PCR with HTBI primers amplified the TCR CDR3 region. From the multiplex PCR reads, TCRdb called clonotypes with MiXCR, one entry per CDR3 protein. There are 560,000 or so distinct CDR3 sequences in the sample; 35% to 55% occur only once, and about 7.8% lies in the top ten. Germline loops: CDR1 SGHTA, CDR2 FQGNSA. Trimming removed 6 bases from V and 7 bases from J; junction bases left unmatched: 9. CDR3 length equals 14 residues. Graves' hyperthyroidism was deemed stable absent ophthalmopathy progression within 18 months. Hyperthyroidism had been newly diagnosed in patients aged 18 to 65, and its duration was under 2 months. For the diagnoses, clinical symptoms, serum thyroxine and TRAb, thyroid ultrasound and orbital computed tomography were used.

The chain uses TRBV7-2 and TRBJ1-2, with TRBD1 matching over 9 bases. Sequenced sample: peripheral blood or thyroid tissue (not recorded which). The TCR sequence derives from a woman aged 18-29 years with Graves' hyperthyroidism. CDR3 amino acids: CASSPGQGLGGYTF. The CDR3 bases are TGTGCCAGCAGTCCGGGACAGGGTTTAGGTGGCTACACCTTC.